One sample yielded the 11 T cell receptor beta chains listed below, sequenced in a study of radiotherapy plus CTLA-4 blockade in lung cancer. TCRdb keeps only in-frame clones here, not all; method: immunoSEQ multiplex PCR. The table records almost 55,000 clones, 70% to 85% of them present only once. This material consisted of peripheral blood, taken from a patient treated with radiotherapy plus ipilimumab. The receptors were gathered from a human donor with non-small cell lung cancer who had a partial response to radiotherapy plus ipilimumab.

The chain's CDR3 is CASSQGYEQYF. In DNA form, the CDR3 reads TGTGCCAGCAGTCAGGGCTACGAGCAGTACTTC. This chain connects TRBV28 to TRBJ2-7; the D gene is possibly TRBD1 (5 bases). This CDR3 has 11 residues. The germline V and J ends were trimmed by 5 bases and 3 bases, with 5 bases remaining between them. The germline CDR1 and CDR2 sequences are MDHEN and SYDVKM.

This clone was counted at least ten times. This chain connects TRBV9 to TRBJ2-7, with 9 bases lining up with TRBD1. J lost 7 bases, V lost 0 bases, and 11 bases had no gene match. The germline V gene has CDR1 SGDLS and CDR2 YYNGEE. The CDR3 covers 16 residues. CDR3 DNA: TGTGCCAGCAGCGTAGGCGGGACAGGGCAATTAAGTGAGCAGTACTTC. Protein: CASSVGGTGQLSEQYF.

The CDR3, as DNA: TGCGCCAGCAGCCCCTTGAGGGCCTACGAAAAACTGTTTTTT. As protein: CASSPLRAYEKLFF. The chain employs TRBV4-1 and TRBJ1-4; D unclear. CDR3 length equals 14 residues. Germline values: CDR1 MGHRA, CDR2 YSYEKL. Trimming removed 4 bases from V and 8 bases from J, with 14 bases in between.

This chain connects TRBV27 to TRBJ1-6; no clear D gene. Trimming removed 3 bases from V and 7 bases from J, with 10 bases in between. Per germline, CDR1 MNHEY and CDR2 SMNVEV (reference sequence). The CDR3 spans 14 residues. The chain's CDR3 is CASSFVAGNSPLHF. The CDR3 nucleotides are TGTGCCAGCAGTTTCGTAGCGGGGAATTCACCCCTCCACTTT.

The chain recombines TRBV18 with TRBJ2-3; 7 nucleotides match TRBD2. Per the germline V gene, CDR1 is KGHSH and CDR2 is LQKENI. The CDR3 is 13 residues long. Trimming took 0 bases from V and 10 from J; bases not matched to a gene: 4. DNA of the CDR3: TGTGCCAGCTCACCACCTGGCGGGGGTCCGCAGTATTTT. This gives the protein CASSPPGGGPQYF.

The chain links TRBV7-9 to TRBJ2-7, with 9 bases aligning to TRBD1. V trimming: 5 bases; J trimming: 3 bases; junction bases outside the gene matches: 5. CDR1 and CDR2 from the germline V gene are SEHNR and FQNEAQ (reference sequence). The CDR3 extends over 14 amino acids. The CDR3 sequence is CASSTGQGFYEQYF. CDR3 sequence (DNA): TGTGCCAGCAGCACGGGACAGGGTTTCTACGAGCAGTACTTC.

This sequence joins TRBV4-2 and TRBJ1-2; 9 positions agree with TRBD1. The V gene end was trimmed by 4 bases and the J gene end by 6 bases; junction bases not matched to a gene: 12. CDR1 and CDR2 (germline): LGHNA, YNFKEQ. The length of the CDR3 is 16 residues. CDR3 sequence: CASSPPSGTGWNGYTF. CDR3 nucleotide sequence: TGTGCCAGCAGCCCCCCATCCGGGACAGGGTGGAATGGCTACACCTTC.

The table lists this clone with a few counts. This rearrangement joins TRBV6-1 to TRBJ2-7, with D perhaps matching TRBD2 (5 bases). Trimming removed 7 bases at V and 3 bases at J, with 10 bases between. The CDR3 spans 12 residues. The germline V gene encodes CDR1 MNHNS and CDR2 SASEGT. The CDR3 sequence is CASKWRNYEQYF. The CDR3 nucleotides are TGTGCCAGCAAGTGGAGGAACTACGAGCAGTACTTC.

The rearrangement links TRBV19 to TRBJ2-6; D gene uncertain. The CDR3 is 14 amino acids. Germline V gene sequence: CDR1 LNHDA, CDR2 SQIVND (reference sequence). The V end was cut by 9 bases, the J end by 0 bases, with 9 bases between. CDR3: CASQAPSGANVLTF. CDR3 nucleotides: TGTGCCAGCCAGGCCCCCTCTGGGGCCAACGTCCTGACTTTC. The variable domain in full, with the rest retrieved from reference TRBV19 and TRBJ2-6, is DGGITQSPKYLFRKEGQNVTLSCEQNLNHDAMYWYRQDPGQGLRLIYYSQIVNDFQKGDIAEGYSVSREKKESFPLTVTSAQKNPTAFYLCASQAPSGANVLTFGAGSRLTVL.

This clone appeared a few times. The rearrangement uses TRBV9 and TRBJ1-2; 7 nucleotides line up with TRBD1. There are 14 residues in the CDR3. V trimming: 3 bases; J trimming: 4 bases; junction bases outside the gene matches: 6. Per germline, CDR1 SGDLS and CDR2 YYNGEE. DNA for the CDR3: TGTGCCAGCAGCGAAAGGGGGCAGGGCTATGGCTACACCTTC. It encodes CASSERGQGYGYTF.

The V call is TRBV5-1, the J call TRBJ2-3; D not certain. This CDR3 comprises 15 residues. The V end was cut by 2 bases, the J end by 3 bases, with 13 bases between. CDR1 is SGHRS, CDR2 YFSETQ, per germline. In DNA, the CDR3 is TGCGCCAGCAGCTTATTGGCAGAAACAACAGATACGCAGTATTTT. Protein product: CASSLLAETTDTQYF.